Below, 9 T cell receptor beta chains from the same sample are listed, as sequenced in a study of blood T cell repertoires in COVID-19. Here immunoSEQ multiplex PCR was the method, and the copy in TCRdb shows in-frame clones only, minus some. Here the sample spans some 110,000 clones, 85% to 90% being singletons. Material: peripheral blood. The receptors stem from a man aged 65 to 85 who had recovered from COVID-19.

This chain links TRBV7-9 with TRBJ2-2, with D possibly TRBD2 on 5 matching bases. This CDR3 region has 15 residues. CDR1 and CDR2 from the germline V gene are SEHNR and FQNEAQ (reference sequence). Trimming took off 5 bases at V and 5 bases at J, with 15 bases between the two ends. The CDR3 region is CASSVAGVETGELFF. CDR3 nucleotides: TGTGCCAGCAGCGTGGCCGGGGTGGAGACCGGGGAGCTGTTTTTT. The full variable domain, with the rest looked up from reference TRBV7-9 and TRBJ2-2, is DTGVSQNPRHKITKRGQNVTFRCDPISEHNRLYWYRQTLGQGPEFLTYFQNEAQLEKSRLLSDRFSAERPKGSFSTLEIQRTEQGDSAMYLCASSVAGVETGELFFGEGSRLTVL.

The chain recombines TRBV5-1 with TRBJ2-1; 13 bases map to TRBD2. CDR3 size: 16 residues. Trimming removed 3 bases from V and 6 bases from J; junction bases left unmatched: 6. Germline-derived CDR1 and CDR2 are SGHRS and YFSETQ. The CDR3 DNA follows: TGCGCCAGCAGCTCAACTAGCGGGGGGGCCTTCAATGAGCAGTTCTTC. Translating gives CASSSTSGGAFNEQFF.

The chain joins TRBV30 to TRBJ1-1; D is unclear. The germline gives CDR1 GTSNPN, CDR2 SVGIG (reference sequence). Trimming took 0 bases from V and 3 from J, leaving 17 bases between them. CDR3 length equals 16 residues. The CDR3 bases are TGTGCCTGGAGTGTACTTGGAGGAGGAGTGGACACTGAAGCTTTCTTT. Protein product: CAWSVLGGGVDTEAFF.

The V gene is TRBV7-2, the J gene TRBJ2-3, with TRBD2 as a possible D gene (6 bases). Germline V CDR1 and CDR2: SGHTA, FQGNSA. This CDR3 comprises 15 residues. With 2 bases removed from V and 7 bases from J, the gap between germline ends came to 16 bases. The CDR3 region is CASSLWAEGSHTQYF. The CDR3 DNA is TGTGCCAGCAGCTTATGGGCGGAGGGGTCCCATACGCAGTATTTT.

The CDR3 DNA follows: TGCAGTGCTACTGAGGACGGGGACACCGGGGAGCTGTTTTTT. This gives the protein CSATEDGDTGELFF. J is TRBJ2-2 and V is TRBV20-1, with D possibly TRBD2 on 5 matching bases. CDR1 and CDR2 (germline): DFQATT, SNEGSKA (reference sequence). V lost 4 bases to trimming and J lost 3 bases, with 12 bases between them. This CDR3 contains 14 residues.

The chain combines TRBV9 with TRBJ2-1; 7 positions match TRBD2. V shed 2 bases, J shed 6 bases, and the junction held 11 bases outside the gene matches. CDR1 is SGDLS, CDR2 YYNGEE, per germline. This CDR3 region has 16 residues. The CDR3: CASSVLSAGALNEQFF. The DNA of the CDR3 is TGTGCCAGCAGCGTCCTCTCCGCGGGAGCGCTCAATGAGCAGTTCTTC. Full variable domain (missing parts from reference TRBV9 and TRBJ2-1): DSGVTQTPKHLITATGQRVTLRCSPRSGDLSVYWYQQSLDQGLQFLIQYYNGEERAKGNILERFSAQQFPDLHSELNLSSLELGDSALYFCASSVLSAGALNEQFFGPGTRLTVL.

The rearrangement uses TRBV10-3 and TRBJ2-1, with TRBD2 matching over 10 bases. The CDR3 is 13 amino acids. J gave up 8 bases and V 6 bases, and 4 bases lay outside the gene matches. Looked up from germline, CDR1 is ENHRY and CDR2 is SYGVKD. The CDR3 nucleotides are TGTGCCATCAGGGCTAGCGGGGGCGATGAGCAGTTCTTC. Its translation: CAIRASGGDEQFF.

CDR3 bases: TGTGCCAGCTCACCCCAGACAGATACTGAAGCTTTCTTT. Its translation: CASSPQTDTEAFF. The chain recombines TRBV18 with TRBJ1-1, with D possibly matching TRBD1 (5 bases). Trimming pared 3 bases from V and 5 bases from J, leaving 10 bases between. There are 13 residues in the CDR3. Germline V CDR1 and CDR2: KGHSH, LQKENI. Variable domain in full (rest from reference TRBV18 and TRBJ1-1): NAGVMQNPRHLVRRRGQEARLRCSPMKGHSHVYWYRQLPEEGLKFMVYLQKENIIDESGMPKERFSAEFPKEGPSILRIQQVVRGDSAAYFCASSPQTDTEAFFGQGTRLTVV.

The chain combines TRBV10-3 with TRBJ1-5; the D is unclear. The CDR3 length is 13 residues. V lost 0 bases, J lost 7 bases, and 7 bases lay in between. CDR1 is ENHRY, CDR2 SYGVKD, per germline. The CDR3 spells CAISESAGQPQHF. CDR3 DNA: TGTGCCATCAGTGAGTCGGCGGGACAGCCCCAGCATTTT.